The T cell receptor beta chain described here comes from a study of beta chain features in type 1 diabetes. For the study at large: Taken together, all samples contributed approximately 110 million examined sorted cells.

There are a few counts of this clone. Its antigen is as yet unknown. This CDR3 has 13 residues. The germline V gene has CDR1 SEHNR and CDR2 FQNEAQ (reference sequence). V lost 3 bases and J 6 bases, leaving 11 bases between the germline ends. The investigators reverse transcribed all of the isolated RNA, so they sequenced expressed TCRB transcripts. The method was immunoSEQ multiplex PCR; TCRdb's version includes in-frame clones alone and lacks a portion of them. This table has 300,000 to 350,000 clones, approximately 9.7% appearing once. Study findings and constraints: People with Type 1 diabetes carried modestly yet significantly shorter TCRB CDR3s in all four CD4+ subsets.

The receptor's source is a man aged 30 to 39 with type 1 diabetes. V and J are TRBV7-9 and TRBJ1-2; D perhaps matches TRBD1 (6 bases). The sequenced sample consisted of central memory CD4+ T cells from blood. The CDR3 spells CASSLGQGNGYTF. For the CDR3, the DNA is TGTGCCAGCAGCTTGGGTCAGGGGAATGGCTACACCTTC.